Shown below are 26 T cell receptor beta chains from a single sample sequenced in a study of PD-1 blockade in classical Hodgkin lymphoma. The time point was: cycle 4 day 1 (C4D1), after less than 7 weeks of nivolumab. The patients all showed relapse after autologous stem cell transplantation, while their brentuximab vedotin exposure varied. TCRdb's table, derived via immunoSEQ multiplex PCR, lists solely in-frame clones and lacks some. The table shows about 24,000 clones, with about 86% occurring only once. Sequencing was performed on peripheral blood mononuclear cells (PBMCs), taken before the fourth cycle of nivolumab. The receptors were gathered from a human donor with classical Hodgkin lymphoma.

This clone was recorded once. The CDR3 is CAISETYTGELFF. The CDR3 DNA is TGTGCCATCAGTGAGACGTACACCGGGGAGCTGTTTTTT. This chain connects TRBV10-3 to TRBJ2-2; no firm D call. Germline loops: CDR1 ENHRY, CDR2 SYGVKD. The V end lost 2 bases, the J end lost 3 bases, and 4 bases lay between the germline ends. The CDR3 has 13 residues.

The J gene is TRBJ1-2, the V gene TRBV15, with 8 bases lining up with TRBD1. V was clipped by 4 bases and J by 3 bases; unmatched bases: 4. This CDR3 is built from 14 residues. CDR1 LNHNV and CDR2 YYDKDF come from the germline V gene (reference sequence). CDR3 nucleotide sequence: TGTGCCACCAGCAACAGGGGGGTGCACTATGGCTACACCTTC. It is translated as CATSNRGVHYGYTF.

The V and J genes are TRBV18 and TRBJ1-1; D not certain. Trimming pared 3 bases from V and 2 bases from J, leaving 10 bases between. This CDR3 contains 14 residues. The germline V gene encodes CDR1 KGHSH and CDR2 LQKENI. CDR3 coding DNA: TGTGCCAGCTCACCGACCAGTATCAACACTGAAGCTTTCTTT. Residues: CASSPTSINTEAFF.

The V and J genes are TRBV15 and TRBJ2-2, with D unclear. Trimming pared 0 bases from V and 9 bases from J, leaving 8 bases between. The CDR3 loop spans 13 amino acids. Germline CDR1 and CDR2: LNHNV and YYDKDF (reference sequence). Written as DNA, the CDR3 is TGTGCCACCAGCAGAGAGGGGTTGAGGGAGCTGTTTTTT. Translated, it gives CATSREGLRELFF.

This clone was found a few times. The CDR3 DNA sequence: TGCGCCAGCAGCTTGGCCGGGCTAGCGGGAGGGGATGAGCAGTTCTTC. As protein: CASSLAGLAGGDEQFF. The chain combines TRBV5-1 with TRBJ2-1; 12 positions match TRBD2. Germline V CDR1 and CDR2: SGHRS, YFSETQ. The CDR3 is made up of 16 amino acids. V shed 0 bases and J 8 bases; nucleotides not matched to a gene: 6.

The chain uses TRBV9 and TRBJ2-7; 7 positions match TRBD2. Germline V lookup: CDR1 SGDLS, CDR2 YYNGEE. This CDR3 region has 14 residues. Trimming cost V 3 bases and J 0 bases; bases outside gene matches: 3. DNA for the CDR3: TGTGCCAGCAGCGCGGGACTAAACTCCTACGAGCAGTACTTC. Protein product: CASSAGLNSYEQYF. The whole variable domain, filled in from reference TRBV9 and TRBJ2-7, reads DSGVTQTPKHLITATGQRVTLRCSPRSGDLSVYWYQQSLDQGLQFLIQYYNGEERAKGNILERFSAQQFPDLHSELNLSSLELGDSALYFCASSAGLNSYEQYFGPGTRLTVT.

The chain is built from TRBV11-3 and TRBJ2-7; D is unresolved. Germline V gives CDR1 SGHNT, CDR2 YENEEA. The CDR3 runs 15 residues. Trimming left V 5 bases short and J 4 bases short, with 18 bases between. CDR3: CASSIKGITRYEQYF. DNA of the CDR3: TGTGCCAGCAGCATAAAGGGAATAACTCGGTACGAGCAGTACTTC.

V and J are TRBV29-1 and TRBJ2-2; 7 bases fit TRBD1. The CDR3 runs 11 residues. Unmatched junction bases numbered 1, after V lost 7 bases and J lost 5 bases. Germline V gene lookup returns CDR1 SQVTM and CDR2 ANQGSEA. The CDR3 sequence: CSGGQTGELFF. As DNA, the CDR3 is TGCAGCGGGGGACAGACCGGGGAGCTGTTTTTT.

The chain links TRBV5-8 to TRBJ2-2; weak D call: TRBD1 (5 bases). This CDR3 is 13 amino acids long. The germline CDR1 and CDR2 sequences are SGHTS and YDEGEE. Trimming shortened V by 0 bases and J by 5 bases, and 5 bases separated the two germline ends. CDR3 protein: CASSLGQTGELFF. CDR3 DNA: TGTGCCAGCAGCTTGGGACAGACCGGGGAGCTGTTTTTT.

The gene calls are TRBV18 and TRBJ2-3; 9 bases are a match to TRBD1. The CDR3 runs to 16 residues. V was clipped by 0 bases and J by 1 base; unmatched bases: 2. Germline CDR1 KGHSH, CDR2 LQKENI. The CDR3: CASSPPGQGGTDTQYF. CDR3 nucleotides: TGTGCCAGCTCACCACCGGGACAGGGTGGCACAGATACGCAGTATTTT.

This clone has just one count. The rearrangement joins TRBV19 to TRBJ1-3; perhaps TRBD1 as D (5 bases). This CDR3 contains 15 residues. The V end lost 5 bases, the J end lost 2 bases, and 13 bases lay between the germline ends. Germline V gene lookup returns CDR1 LNHDA and CDR2 SQIVND (reference sequence). CDR3 sequence: CASSSRGTAGNTIYF. Here the CDR3 DNA reads TGTGCCAGTAGTTCTCGGGGGACCGCTGGAAACACCATATATTTT.

The chain recombines TRBV7-2 with TRBJ1-2; D remains unclear. CDR3 length: 12 amino acids. Germline V gives CDR1 SGHTA, CDR2 FQGNSA. V was pared by 5 bases and J by 8 bases, with 12 bases between. The CDR3 DNA sequence: TGTGCCAGCAGCCTTCACAGCGTCGGCTACACCTTC. Translation: CASSLHSVGYTF.

This chain uses TRBV4-1 with TRBJ1-2; TRBD1 matches 7 bases. The CDR3 is 14 amino acids. Trimming took 2 bases from V and 8 from J; bases not matched to a gene: 8. CDR1 and CDR2 (germline): MGHRA, YSYEKL. CDR3 nucleotides: TGCGCCAGCAGCCAATTTTTACAGGGGAGAGGCTACACCTTC. It yields the protein CASSQFLQGRGYTF.

The chain employs TRBV9 and TRBJ2-7; no firm D call. The CDR3 length is 15 residues. Between the trimmed V and J ends, which lost 0 bases and 5 bases, there was a span of 15 bases. Looked up from germline, CDR1 is SGDLS and CDR2 is YYNGEE. The CDR3 DNA reads TGTGCCAGCAGCGTAGAAGGCCAGGTCGCAGACGAGCAGTACTTC. Translation: CASSVEGQVADEQYF.

In its sample, this clone is large (0.1 to 1%). This CDR3 reads CASSRREVNTEAFF. CDR3 nucleotide sequence: TGCGCCAGCAGCCGGAGGGAGGTTAACACTGAAGCTTTCTTT. The chain links TRBV4-1 to TRBJ1-1; D not resolved. V was cut by 4 bases and J by 2 bases, with 11 bases left in between. Germline assignment: CDR1 MGHRA and CDR2 YSYEKL. The CDR3 spans 14 residues.

The V and J genes are TRBV5-1 and TRBJ1-1, with D maybe TRBD1 (6 bases). There are 17 residues in the CDR3. V lost 4 bases and J 4 bases, leaving 23 bases between the germline ends. Germline V CDR1 and CDR2: SGHRS, YFSETQ. The CDR3: CASSRAIDSRGLTEAFF. DNA for the CDR3: TGCGCCAGCAGCCGGGCCATCGACAGCCGGGGGCTCACTGAAGCTTTCTTT.

The gene calls are TRBV5-1 and TRBJ2-5; D not resolved. TRBJ2-7 matches the DNA end more closely, so the J call is doubtful. The germline V gene has CDR1 SGHRS and CDR2 YFSETQ. This CDR3 is built from 14 residues. The CDR3 here is CASSLVPDGYEQYF. The DNA of the CDR3 is TGCGCCAGCAGCTTGGTGCCGGACGGCTACGAGCAGTACTTC.

This clone appeared a few times. The chain uses TRBV4-3 and TRBJ1-4; D is unresolved. This CDR3 region has 17 residues. Per the germline V gene, CDR1 is LGHNA and CDR2 is YSLEER. Deletions cut 0 bases from V and 1 base from J, with 12 bases between. This CDR3 is CASSQELFRVTNEKLFF. Written as DNA, the CDR3 is TGCGCCAGCAGCCAAGAACTCTTCCGGGTAACTAATGAAAAACTGTTTTTT.

The gene calls are TRBV29-1 and TRBJ2-5; tentatively, D is TRBD1 (5 bases). The germline gives CDR1 SQVTM, CDR2 ANQGSEA. The CDR3 sequence is 14 residues long. Trimming took 7 bases from V and 5 from J, leaving 20 bases between them. CDR3: CSAPGDRPWETQYF. The CDR3 DNA follows: TGCAGCGCCCCTGGCGACAGACCTTGGGAGACCCAGTACTTC.

This clone was counted between two and nine times. The chain has TRBV5-6 and TRBJ2-5; D gene uncertain. The CDR3 has 13 residues. Germline lookup yields CDR1 SGHDT and CDR2 YYEEEE. Trimming left V 2 bases short and J 1 base short, with 6 bases between. CDR3 in amino acids: CASSLVSQETQYF. The CDR3, as DNA: TGTGCCAGCAGCTTAGTCAGCCAAGAGACCCAGTACTTC.

The chain joins TRBV9 to TRBJ1-1, with D unresolved. This CDR3 has 15 amino acids. Trimming left V 2 bases short and J 0 bases short, with 11 bases between. Looked up from germline, CDR1 is SGDLS and CDR2 is YYNGEE. CDR3 nucleotide sequence: TGTGCCAGCAGCGTTGTTGGACTAATGAACACTGAAGCTTTCTTT. It encodes CASSVVGLMNTEAFF.

The chain links TRBV10-3 to TRBJ2-1; TRBD2 matches at 10 bases. Germline trimming cut 4 bases from V and 6 bases from J; bases unmatched to any gene: 9. This CDR3 is built from 16 residues. Germline CDR1 ENHRY, CDR2 SYGVKD. The CDR3 DNA sequence: TGTGCCATCAGTGTCATCCTAGCGGGGGAAGTCAATGAGCAGTTCTTC. This codes for CAISVILAGEVNEQFF.

The V gene is TRBV5-1, the J gene TRBJ2-7; 10 bases fit TRBD2. J was trimmed by 2 bases and V by 3 bases; bases with no gene match: 5. The CDR3 extends over 15 amino acids. Germline V gives CDR1 SGHRS, CDR2 YFSETQ. This CDR3 reads CASSWRAGGTYEQYF. The CDR3 DNA reads as TGCGCCAGCAGCTGGAGAGCGGGGGGGACCTACGAGCAGTACTTC. The variable domain in full, completed from reference TRBV5-1 and TRBJ2-7, reads KAGVTQTPRYLIKTRGQQVTLSCSPISGHRSVSWYQQTPGQGLQFLFEYFSETQRNKGNFPGRFSGRQFSNSRSEMNVSTLELGDSALYLCASSWRAGGTYEQYFGPGTRLTVT.

The V and J genes are TRBV11-2 and TRBJ2-7, with 7 nucleotides matching TRBD2. Germline V CDR1 and CDR2: SGHAT, FQNNGV. CDR3 length equals 13 residues. Germline trimming cut 3 bases from V and 5 bases from J; bases unmatched to any gene: 4. The DNA for the CDR3 is TGTGCCAGCAGCTTTAGCGGGTCAAACGAGCAGTACTTC. Amino acids: CASSFSGSNEQYF.

V is TRBV14 and J is TRBJ1-2; D is possibly TRBD1 (5 bases). The germline gives CDR1 SGHDN, CDR2 FVKESK. The CDR3 covers 14 residues. The V gene lost 3 bases and the J gene lost 4 bases, with 12 bases spanning the gap. For the CDR3, the DNA is TGTGCCAGCAGCCACCAGGGTGATATCTATGGCTACACCTTC. Protein product: CASSHQGDIYGYTF.

The V call is TRBV27, the J call TRBJ2-7, with TRBD1 as a possible D gene (5 bases). The germline CDR1 and CDR2 sequences are MNHEY and SMNVEV (reference sequence). This CDR3 contains 15 residues. The V and J ends lost 0 bases and 2 bases respectively, with 11 bases between them. The CDR3 sequence: CASSLSPDTTYEQYF. The CDR3 DNA sequence: TGTGCCAGCAGTTTATCGCCGGACACCACCTACGAGCAGTACTTC.